This T cell receptor (beta chain) was identified in a study of blood T cell repertoires in COVID-19. Study-wide context: Samples of COVID-19 (acute and convalescent) were obtained from the United States, Italy and Spain. In each case, the material was cDNA or gDNA derived from T cells, B-cell-depleted T cells, or PBMCs.

In the authors' methods: Amplified reference gene primers provided the basis for estimating nucleated cell counts. The protocol was immunoSEQ multiplex PCR, while the TCRdb copy is restricted to in-frame clones and leaves out a portion. Clonal size and the V and J genes are those of that table, whereas D and trimming came from the DNA. This table has 110,000 to 150,000 clones, roughly 86% appearing once. V was clipped by 6 bases and J by 2 bases, with 17 bases between them. Germline-derived CDR1 and CDR2 are MDHEN and SYDVKM. This CDR3 is built from 15 residues. V usage is TRBV28 and J usage is TRBJ2-7; no firm D call. The source of this sequence is a human donor in a cohort sampled during active COVID-19. Sequencing was carried out using peripheral blood. The CDR3 coding sequence is TGTGCCAGCAGCCCGCTACGGTTCGCCCCCTACGAGCAGTACTTC. The encoded protein is CASSPLRFAPYEQYF.